These 20 T cell receptor beta chains share one sample of origin, sequenced in a study of T-cell memory formation after mild COVID-19. One entry per CDR3 protein, called by TCRdb with MiXCR from the 5' RACE reads. The sample gives around 300,000 distinct CDR3 sequences, around 13% of which show up once; about 20% is in the top ten. The sequencing input was PBMCs or a T cell subset sorted from them (not recorded which). The receptors shown here come from a man aged 18 to 30 who had mild COVID-19 (a few samples of this study predate the infection). Cell type and time point are not known.

This clonotype has only a few counts. This chain joins TRBV4-1 and TRBJ1-3; D remains unclear. This CDR3 region has 16 residues. The germline V and J ends were trimmed by 4 bases and 2 bases, with 15 bases remaining between them. Germline CDR1 is MGHRA and CDR2 is YSYEKL. Written as DNA, the CDR3 is TGCGCCAGCAGCCCTATCATTGGAGGAACTGGAAACACCATATATTTT. Its translation: CASSPIIGGTGNTIYF.

This clonotype was counted at least ten times. The rearrangement links TRBV5-1 to TRBJ2-2, with 8 bases that match TRBD2. This CDR3 has 17 residues. The V gene's germline CDR1 is SGHRS and CDR2 YFSETQ. V trimming: 2 bases; J trimming: 4 bases; junction bases outside the gene matches: 10. CDR3 coding DNA: TGCGCCAGCAGCTTATTCGGTTCCAGCGGGGGCACCGGGGAGCTGTTTTTT. Its translation: CASSLFGSSGGTGELFF.

This clonotype has a handful of counts. The CDR3 DNA reads as TGTGCCAGCACCATCGGTGCCACCCCCCATTACGAGCAGTACTTC. It encodes CASTIGATPHYEQYF. The chain carries TRBV9 and TRBJ2-7; no firm D call. This CDR3 spans 15 amino acids. Per germline, CDR1 SGDLS and CDR2 YYNGEE. V lost 6 bases and J lost 4, with 20 bases in between.

This clonotype was detected ten times or more. The V call is TRBV3-1, the J call TRBJ2-5; 8 bases are shared with TRBD2. Germline V gene sequence: CDR1 LGHDT, CDR2 YNNKEL (reference sequence). CDR3 length: 13 residues. J gave up 0 bases and V 7 bases, and 1 base lay outside the gene matches. The CDR3 sequence: CASTGGHQETQYF. As DNA, the CDR3 is TGTGCCAGCACGGGGGGGCACCAAGAGACCCAGTACTTC.

This clonotype was counted at least ten times. The V call is TRBV7-2, the J call TRBJ2-1; D possibly uses TRBD1 or TRBD2 (5 bases each). This CDR3 region has 13 residues. Germline values: CDR1 SGHTA, CDR2 FQGNSA. V was clipped by 4 bases and J by 7 bases, with 11 bases between them. The CDR3 sequence is CASSSRGGNEQFF. CDR3 nucleotide sequence: TGTGCCAGCAGCTCGAGGGGCGGGAATGAGCAGTTCTTC.

The CDR3 region has the DNA TGTGCCAGCAGTGTTACTAGCGGCAATGAGCAGTTCTTC. Encoded protein: CASSVTSGNEQFF. V is TRBV6-2 or TRBV6-3 and J is TRBJ2-1; TRBD2 agrees at 8 bases. With V trimmed by 5 bases and J by 6 bases, 3 bases remained unmatched. The germline V gene has CDR1 MNHEY and CDR2 SVGEGT. The CDR3 has 13 residues.

This chain uses TRBV19 with TRBJ2-5, with TRBD2 matching over 7 bases. V lost 3 bases and J lost 5; bases outside the gene matches: 3. The CDR3 is 13 residues long. The germline V gene has CDR1 LNHDA and CDR2 SQIVND (reference sequence). The CDR3 bases are TGTGCCAGTAGTATCGTGGGGGGGGAGACCCAGTACTTC. Amino acid sequence: CASSIVGGETQYF.

This chain uses TRBV18 with TRBJ1-6, with D possibly being TRBD1 (6 bases). Trimming took off 3 bases at V and 9 bases at J, with 15 bases between the two ends. Germline CDR1 and CDR2: KGHSH and LQKENI. The CDR3 has 15 residues. The CDR3 nucleotides are TGTGCCAGCTCACCGCGGCAGGGGACAATTTCACCCCTCCACTTT. This gives the protein CASSPRQGTISPLHF.

This clonotype is a singleton in its sample. The V gene is TRBV9, the J gene TRBJ2-1, with TRBD2 identical over 15 bases. Germline trimming cut 0 bases from V and 12 bases from J; bases unmatched to any gene: 4. CDR1 and CDR2 (germline): SGDLS, YYNGEE. The CDR3 is made up of 15 amino acids. For the CDR3, the DNA is TGTGCCAGCAGCGTAGGGACTAGCGGGGGGGCCTTGCAGTTCTTC. As protein: CASSVGTSGGALQFF.

This clonotype was counted a few times. The chain's CDR3 is CSAQSGSVYNEQFF. CDR3 coding DNA: TGCAGTGCCCAGAGCGGTAGCGTCTACAATGAGCAGTTCTTC. The chain carries TRBV20-1 and TRBJ2-1, with D possibly TRBD2 on 5 matching bases. The CDR3 totals 14 residues. V was pared by 6 bases and J by 3 bases, with 15 bases between. Germline assignment: CDR1 DFQATT and CDR2 SNEGSKA (reference sequence).

The CDR3 is CASRDNRGMNTEAFF. Here the CDR3 DNA reads TGTGCCAGTAGAGATAACAGGGGAATGAACACTGAAGCTTTCTTT. The chain combines TRBV19 with TRBJ1-1; TRBD1 matches 7 bases. The trim removed 6 bases at V and 0 bases at J, leaving 7 bases unmatched. CDR3 length: 15 residues. Germline-derived CDR1 and CDR2 are LNHDA and SQIVND (reference sequence). Together with reference TRBV19 and TRBJ1-1, the CDR3 gives the full variable domain: DGGITQSPKYLFRKEGQNVTLSCEQNLNHDAMYWYRQDPGQGLRLIYYSQIVNDFQKGDIAEGYSVSREKKESFPLTVTSAQKNPTAFYLCASRDNRGMNTEAFFGQGTRLTVV.

V is TRBV3-1 and J is TRBJ1-6; the D is unclear. Germline CDR1 is LGHDT and CDR2 is YNNKEL (reference sequence). There are 14 residues in the CDR3. V was shortened by 1 base and J by 11 bases, with 12 bases between the two germline ends. As DNA, the CDR3 is TGTGCCAGCAGCCAAGGCCTGGTGGGTACACCCCTCCACTTT. This translates into CASSQGLVGTPLHF.

The chain joins TRBV4-3 to TRBJ2-3; D might be TRBD1 or TRBD2, each matching 5 bases. Trimming shortened V by 0 bases and J by 3 bases, and 16 bases separated the two germline ends. The CDR3 spans 17 residues. Germline V gene lookup returns CDR1 LGHNA and CDR2 YSLEER. CDR3 nucleotides: TGCGCCAGCAGCCAAGATAGGGACCGCTGGGGGACAGATACGCAGTATTTT. Its translation is CASSQDRDRWGTDTQYF.

This clonotype came up a few times. The chain has TRBV4-2 and TRBJ2-1; TRBD1 matches at 8 bases. CDR1 LGHNA and CDR2 YNFKEQ come from the germline V gene. The CDR3 spans 15 residues. V was clipped by 2 bases and J by 8 bases; unmatched bases: 8. CDR3 amino acids: CASSQLNPGGHEQFF. CDR3 nucleotide sequence: TGTGCCAGCAGCCAACTCAACCCAGGGGGCCATGAGCAGTTCTTC.

This clonotype was detected only a few times. The V call is TRBV6-1, the J call TRBJ1-1; 8 nucleotides align to TRBD1. With 6 bases clipped from V and 0 bases from J, the junction kept 3 bases outside the gene matches. This CDR3 has 14 amino acids. The germline V gene encodes CDR1 MNHNS and CDR2 SASEGT. The chain's CDR3 is CASREDRVNTEAFF. The CDR3 DNA reads TGTGCCAGCAGGGAGGACAGGGTGAACACTGAAGCTTTCTTT.

The chain couples TRBV2 to TRBJ1-5; 8 bases align to TRBD1. There are 12 residues in the CDR3. Germline lookup yields CDR1 SNHLY and CDR2 FYNNEI. Germline trimming cut 8 bases from V and 5 bases from J; bases unmatched to any gene: 2. The CDR3 DNA reads as TGTGCCAGCCCGACAGGGGATCAGCCCCAGCATTTT. As protein: CASPTGDQPQHF.

This clonotype has only a few counts. DNA of the CDR3: TGTGCCAGCAGTTACTCGATCCAGGGGGGCGAGCAGTACTTC. Translating it yields CASSYSIQGGEQYF. This chain connects TRBV6-5 to TRBJ2-7; D may be TRBD1 (7 bases). Germline CDR1 is MNHEY and CDR2 is SVGAGI. The CDR3 covers 14 residues. V shed 0 bases and J shed 6 bases, with 12 bases lying between them.

The chain couples TRBV2 to TRBJ1-5; 9 nucleotides match TRBD1. Trimming at V came to 6 bases and at J to 5 bases, leaving 5 bases not matched to a gene. Per germline, CDR1 SNHLY and CDR2 FYNNEI. The CDR3 contains 14 residues. The CDR3 coding sequence is TGTGCCAGCAGGATTGGACAGGGGCATCAGCCCCAGCATTTT. Residues: CASRIGQGHQPQHF.

This clonotype has a handful of counts. The rearrangement links TRBV5-1 to TRBJ2-5; D is possibly TRBD2 (7 bases). V shed 4 bases and J shed 4 bases, with 17 bases lying between them. CDR1 is SGHRS, CDR2 YFSETQ, per germline. CDR3 length equals 15 residues. The CDR3 sequence: CASSPPGGGGETQYF. The CDR3 DNA follows: TGCGCCAGCAGCCCCCCGGGGGGCGGAGGAGAGACCCAGTACTTC.

This clonotype came up a few times. The rearrangement joins TRBV20-1 to TRBJ2-4, with D possibly TRBD1 on 5 matching bases. The V and J ends lost 1 base and 2 bases respectively, with 9 bases between them. The CDR3 contains 14 residues. In germline, CDR1 is DFQATT, CDR2 SNEGSKA (reference sequence). DNA for the CDR3: TGCAGTGCTAGAGGGACACCGCCCAAAAACATTCAGTACTTC. The encoded protein is CSARGTPPKNIQYF.